This entry lists 32 T cell receptor delta chains sequenced from one sample in a study of γδ T cells in repeated Plasmodium falciparum infection (dated by TCRdb to the early 2020s). Library preparation used multiplex PCR. Sequenced using an Illumina MiSeq. TCRdb reprocessed the public reads with the caller CATT; rows with the same DNA were merged afterwards. The sample profile shows 75,000 to 100,000 delta-chain clones; under 1.5% of them were found once. The ten largest clonotypes hold approximately 10% of the sample. For bulk TCR repertoire analysis, Vgamma9/Vdelta2+ and Vdelta2-negative gammadelta T cell populations were isolated by flow sorting from peripheral blood mononuclear cells. The sample was gamma-delta T cells from blood. Receptors originate from a pool of human donors (malaria-infected and uninfected, not separated).

This clone was seen only a few times. TCRdb pairs this DNA with a much larger clone's protein that differs at residue 4, likely a read error; the protein shown was translated from the DNA. V is TRDV3 and J is TRDJ1; 10 nucleotides line up with TRDD3. V gave up 2 bases and J gave up 3 bases; unmatched junction bases: 15. Per germline, CDR1 TVYSNPD and CDR2 GDNSRS (reference sequence). CDR3 length: 17 amino acids. In DNA, the CDR3 is TGTGCCTTTGATTCCCTTTGGGGGATACAAAATCCCGATAAACTCATCTTT. This sequence encodes CAFDSLWGIQNPDKLIF.

Concerning this clone itself: TCRdb has a much larger clone's protein, which differs at residue 12 from the translation of this DNA, likely because of a read error; what is shown is the protein translated from the DNA. This rearrangement joins TRDV1 to TRDJ1; 8 nucleotides align to TRDD3. The J gene, left out of TCRdb, was set here by checking the DNA against germline. Germline lookup yields CDR1 TSWWSYY and CDR2 QGS. Trimming at V came to 5 bases and at J to 3 bases, leaving 17 bases not matched to a gene. This CDR3 contains 18 residues. The CDR3 nucleotides read TGTGCTCTTGGGAATTCTATCCTTGCAGGGATACGATCCGATAAACTCATCTTT. Its protein is CALGNSILAGIRSDKLIF.

Note on this clone: This DNA's translation and the protein TCRdb lists, from a much larger clone, do not match at residue 7, likely due to a read error; the protein shown is translated from the DNA. J is TRDJ1 and V is TRDV2; D unresolved. The J gene, left out of TCRdb, was set here by checking the DNA against germline. CDR3 size: 16 residues. V dropped 0 bases and J dropped 0 bases, with 13 bases sitting between them. Germline V gene sequence: CDR1 GEAIGNYY, CDR2 EKD. CDR3 residues: CACDTLIGPHTDKLIF. CDR3 DNA sequence: TGTGCCTGTGACACCTTGATTGGCCCTCACACCGATAAACTCATCTTT.

In this sample, this clone turned up a few times. The protein held in TCRdb is that of a much larger clone and does not match this DNA's translation at residue 18, likely because of a read error; the protein shown is translated from the DNA. V gene TRDV1 combines with J gene TRDJ1; either TRDD2 or TRDD3 may fit D (6 bases each). TCRdb supplies no J gene; here it was assigned by aligning the nucleotide sequence to germline. Germline CDR1 TSWWSYY, CDR2 QGS. The CDR3 contains 21 residues. In nucleotides, the CDR3 is TGTGCTCTTGGGGGGCACAGAGGTCCTACGCCCTGGGGAGAGTACACCGATGAACTCATCTTT. This translates into CALGGHRGPTPWGEYTDELIF.

Concerning this clone: The TCRdb record carries a much larger clone's protein, which differs from this DNA's translation at residue 3; a read error is the likely cause, and the protein listed here is the DNA translation. The chain links TRDV3 to TRDJ1; 7 bases align to TRDD3. Because TCRdb records no J gene, it was assigned here through a match of the DNA to germline. After removal of 3 bases from V and 1 base from J, the junction contained 14 bases not matched to a gene. There are 16 residues in the CDR3. Germline CDR1 is TVYSNPD and CDR2 is GDNSRS (reference sequence). CDR3 sequence (DNA): TGTGCCTTCGGCAGGGTCTGGGGGCGGGTCACCGATAAACTCATCTTT. Translation: CAFGRVWGRVTDKLIF.

Worth noting for this clone: Other DNA variants within this sample encode the same CDR3. V gene TRDV1 combines with J gene TRDJ1; 11 nucleotides align to TRDD3. Because TCRdb records no J gene, it was assigned here through a match of the DNA to germline. CDR3 length: 22 residues. Germline assignment: CDR1 TSWWSYY and CDR2 QGS. The V and J ends lost 4 bases and 3 bases, in that order; junction bases with no gene match: 25. In DNA, the CDR3 is TGTGCTCTTGGGGGAACTGTCCTTCTTAGCACTGGGGGATATTTGGTCCCCGATAAACTCATCTTT. It specifies CALGGTVLLSTGGYLVPDKLIF.

This clone turned up a few times. The protein in TCRdb stems from a much larger clone and differs at residue 3 from this DNA's translation, likely a read error; here the protein is translated from the DNA. This chain joins TRDV2 and TRDJ1; 11 bases are shared with TRDD3. The J gene, missing from TCRdb, was assigned here through DNA to germline matching. Germline CDR1 and CDR2: GEAIGNYY and EKD. This CDR3 contains 22 residues. As DNA, the CDR3 is TGTGCCCGTGACACGGTGGGGGGGATTCCGCTCCTGGGGGATACTTCTTCGGATAAACTCATCTTT. As protein: CARDTVGGIPLLGDTSSDKLIF.

The table lists this clone with many counts. This chain uses TRDV1 with TRDJ1; possible D gene TRDD3, 5 bases. V lost 8 bases and J lost 4, with 11 bases in between. From germline, CDR1 is TSWWSYY and CDR2 QGS. This CDR3 has 12 amino acids. The CDR3 region is CALPSGDDKLIF. CDR3 nucleotides: TGTGCTCTTCCCTCCGGGGACGATAAACTCATCTTT.

This clone was observed a few times. For this DNA, TCRdb reports the protein of a much larger clone, which diverges at residue 9, most likely from a read error; the protein presented here is translated directly from the DNA. This chain links TRDV2 with TRDJ1; TRDD3 matches 9 bases. TCRdb does not report a J gene; here it was assigned by matching the DNA to germline references. V lost 0 bases, J lost 0 bases, and 22 bases stayed unmatched. Per the germline V gene, CDR1 is GEAIGNYY and CDR2 is EKD. The CDR3 spans 22 residues. DNA for the CDR3: TGTGCCTGTGACACCCCCGACAAAGGACCTTCCTCTTCTGGGGGATACACCGATAAACTCATCTTT. Its translation is CACDTPDKGPSSSGGYTDKLIF.

A word on this clone: Translating this DNA gives a protein that differs at residue 12 from the TCRdb one, which belongs to a much larger clone; a read error is likely, and the protein shown is this translation. The rearrangement joins TRDV3 to TRDJ1, with 8 bases lining up with TRDD3. Unmatched junction bases numbered 29, after V lost 1 base and J lost 7 bases. The length of the CDR3 is 20 residues. The germline CDR1 and CDR2 sequences are TVYSNPD and GDNSRS (reference sequence). CDR3 protein: CAFTKPLRRYGMGIQGKLIF. DNA of the CDR3: TGTGCCTTTACTAAACCGCTACGGCGTTACGGCATGGGGATACAGGGTAAACTCATCTTT.

This clone occurred a few times. TCRdb assigns this DNA the protein of a much larger clone, which departs from its translation at residue 5; this likely reflects a read error, and the protein shown comes from translating the DNA. This rearrangement joins TRDV1 to TRDJ1; no clear D gene. The J gene, absent from TCRdb, was called here by matching the DNA to germline. Germline CDR1 TSWWSYY, CDR2 QGS. This CDR3 is 15 amino acids long. The V end was cut by 4 bases, the J end by 0 bases, with 12 bases between. The CDR3 spells CALGGQGRYTDKLIF. The CDR3 DNA reads TGTGCTCTTGGGGGACAAGGAAGGTACACCGATAAACTCATCTTT.

This clone was counted a few times. The chain links TRDV1 to TRDJ1; TRDD3 agrees at 10 bases. Here the J gene was assigned by germline matching of the DNA, as TCRdb has none. The junction had 15 bases not matched to a gene; V was cut back by 2 bases and J by 0 bases. Germline V gives CDR1 TSWWSYY, CDR2 QGS. CDR3 size: 20 residues. The chain's CDR3 is CALGERGPDWGIQYTDKLIF. The CDR3 DNA reads TGTGCTCTTGGGGAAAGGGGGCCGGACTGGGGGATCCAGTACACCGATAAACTCATCTTT.

This clone was observed a handful of times. A read error is likely here: a far larger clone is one base away. The sample contains more than one DNA sequence encoding this CDR3. The V gene is TRDV1, the J gene TRDJ1; a weak D match, TRDD3 (5 bases). This CDR3 contains 13 residues. Germline CDR1 TSWWSYY, CDR2 QGS. The CDR3 loop reads CALGEGGRDKLIF. DNA of the CDR3: TGCGCTCTTGGGGAGGGAGGCAGGGATAAACTCATCTTT.

This clone was recorded a few times. TCRdb's protein, taken from a much larger clone, differs from this DNA's translation at residue 12, likely owing to a read error; the protein displayed comes from the DNA. V gene TRDV1 was called; the J gene was not; the D call of TRDD3 is as the table states it, not checked on the DNA. Germline V lookup: CDR1 TSWWSYY, CDR2 QGS. This CDR3 spans 14 amino acids. The CDR3 region has the DNA TGTGCTCTTGGGGAACTAGGTTACACCGATAAACCCATCTTT. Translating gives CALGELGYTDKPIF.

The table lists this clone with a few counts. This DNA translates differently at residue 11 from the TCRdb protein, which is that of a much larger clone; a read error is likely, and the protein shown is the DNA's own translation. This chain joins TRDV1 and TRDJ1, with 9 bases identical to TRDD3. Matching the DNA to germline supplied the J gene, which TCRdb does not give. The CDR3 runs 21 residues. V lost 5 bases to trimming and J lost 0 bases; unmatched junction nucleotides: 22. Germline values: CDR1 TSWWSYY, CDR2 QGS. The CDR3 DNA is TGTGCTCTTGGGTCCCCTTTGTGGGGTCCTGCGTACTGGGGGAACACCGATAAACTCATCTTT. Protein product: CALGSPLWGPAYWGNTDKLIF.

About this clone itself: TCRdb's protein, taken from a much larger clone, differs from this DNA's translation at residue 8, likely owing to a read error; the protein displayed comes from the DNA. The chain links TRDV2 to TRDJ2; 7 nucleotides agree with TRDD3. The J gene, missing from TCRdb, was assigned here through DNA to germline matching. J was trimmed by 3 bases and V by 2 bases; bases with no gene match: 5. In germline, CDR1 is GEAIGNYY, CDR2 EKD. CDR3 length: 15 residues. CDR3 amino acids: CACDRGDAVTAQLFF. The CDR3 DNA is TGTGCCTGTGACAGGGGGGATGCTGTGACAGCACAACTCTTCTTT.

Remarks on this clone: The protein recorded in TCRdb matches a much larger clone and deviates from this DNA's translation at residue 20, suggesting a read error; the protein here is obtained by translating the DNA. V gene assignment gives TRDV1, but the J gene was left uncalled; whether TRDD3, the table's D call, matches the DNA was not checked. Germline lookup yields CDR1 TSWWSYY and CDR2 QGS. This CDR3 has 22 amino acids. CDR3 protein: CALGERANRSNWGRCFTDKPIF. CDR3 nucleotides: TGTGCTCTTGGGGAACGCGCCAACAGGTCCAACTGGGGCCGATGCTTCACCGATAAACCCATCTTT.

Many counts were recorded for this clone. A read error likely explains why the TCRdb protein, taken from a much larger clone, differs from this DNA's translation at residue 14; the protein shown is translated from the DNA. V is TRDV1 and J is TRDJ1; TRDD3 aligns across 7 bases. The CDR3 runs to 18 residues. CDR1 and CDR2 from the germline V gene are TSWWSYY and QGS. CDR3 in amino acids: CALGSGGPWGLHTNKLIF. CDR3 coding DNA: TGTGCTCTTGGGAGCGGAGGACCCTGGGGGTTGCACACCAATAAACTCATCTTT.

This clone was detected ten times or more. TCRdb pairs this DNA with a much larger clone's protein that differs at residue 11, likely a read error; the protein shown was translated from the DNA. The chain carries TRDV1 and TRDJ1; D uncertain. The V gene lost 3 bases and the J gene lost 0 bases, with 20 bases spanning the gap. Germline loops: CDR1 TSWWSYY, CDR2 QGS. The CDR3 covers 18 residues. The CDR3 sequence is CALGDFRLSSPYTDKLIF. DNA for the CDR3: TGTGCTCTTGGGGATTTCCGGCTCTCCTCCCCATACACCGATAAACTCATCTTT.

Regarding this clone: A read error likely explains this, since a far larger clone differs by one base. Distinct nucleotide sequences in the sample also encode this CDR3. The rearrangement links TRDV2 to TRDJ1; the match to TRDD3 covers 13 bases. Since TCRdb gives no J gene, matching the DNA to germline was used here to assign it. The J segment lost 5 bases and the V segment lost 5 bases, leaving 22 bases of the junction unmatched. The germline CDR1 and CDR2 sequences are GEAIGNYY and EKD. This CDR3 comprises 20 residues. The CDR3 coding sequence is TGTGCCTGTGTGAGGAGAGCCGATACTGGGGGATACGCTCGAACAGATAAACTCATCTTT. As protein: CACVRRADTGGYARTDKLIF.

A note on this clone: This DNA's translation and the protein TCRdb lists, from a much larger clone, do not match at residue 18, likely due to a read error; the protein shown is translated from the DNA. The CDR3 DNA reads TGTGCTCTTGGGGGGAGACTCCCCATCGTACTGGGACACACCGATAAACTCACCTTT. Translated: CALGGRLPIVLGHTDKLTF. V usage is TRDV1 and J usage is TRDJ1, with TRDD3 as a possible D gene (6 bases). CDR3 length: 19 amino acids. Germline V lookup: CDR1 TSWWSYY, CDR2 QGS.

A note on this clone: Translating this DNA gives a protein that differs at residue 4 from the TCRdb one, which belongs to a much larger clone; a read error is likely, and the protein shown is this translation. The chain has TRDV2 and TRDJ1; 11 nucleotides agree with TRDD3. TCRdb lists no J gene, so it was determined here by aligning the DNA to germline. The CDR3 is made up of 17 amino acids. With V trimmed by 5 bases and J by 1 base, 11 bases remained unmatched. The V gene's germline CDR1 is GEAIGNYY and CDR2 EKD. CDR3 amino acids: CACVSLLGDISTDKLIF. The CDR3 region has the DNA TGTGCCTGTGTCAGTTTACTGGGGGATATATCCACCGATAAACTCATCTTT.

Points on this clone: The likely explanation is a read error, given a far larger clone one base away. This specimen includes other DNA sequences encoding the same CDR3. J is TRDJ1 and V is TRDV1; 12 bases align to TRDD3. The ends lost 0 bases at V and 0 bases at J; junction bases unmatched: 29. The CDR3 is 26 amino acids. CDR1 TSWWSYY and CDR2 QGS come from the germline V gene. CDR3 sequence (DNA): TGTGCTCTTGGGGAACTTGGGGTCCTACGTCCCCGTACTGGGGGATACCAAGAACTGCACACCGATAAACTCATCTTT. Translation: CALGELGVLRPRTGGYQELHTDKLIF.

This clone has just a few counts. A read error is likely here: a far larger clone is one base away. The same CDR3 can be traced to other DNA sequences in this sample. The rearrangement uses TRDV1 and TRDJ1, with TRDD3 identical over 9 bases. TCRdb carries no J gene annotation; the J gene was assigned here by matching the DNA with germline. The CDR3 loop spans 31 amino acids. In germline, CDR1 is TSWWSYY, CDR2 QGS. CDR3 bases: TGTGCCCTTGGGGAACTACGTCCTGAAGTGTTTCTCCCAGCTATTCTTCCCACTGAGCCCTCCTATTGGGGATACGCCGATAAACTCATCTTT. The encoded protein is CALGELRPEVFLPAILPTEPSYWGYADKLIF.

This clone was detected ten times or more. The TCRdb record carries a much larger clone's protein, which differs from this DNA's translation at residue 5; a read error is the likely cause, and the protein listed here is the DNA translation. The chain uses TRDV2 and TRDJ1; TRDD3 matches 10 bases. V gave up 3 bases and J gave up 0 bases; unmatched junction bases: 15. The CDR3 sequence is 19 residues long. Germline V lookup: CDR1 GEAIGNYY, CDR2 EKD. CDR3 amino acids: CACDPIGVVTGGYTDKLIF. DNA for the CDR3: TGTGCCTGTGACCCCATAGGGGTCGTTACTGGGGGATACACCGATAAACTCATCTTT.

For this clone: Translating this DNA gives a protein that differs at residue 15 from the TCRdb one, which belongs to a much larger clone; a read error is likely, and the protein shown is this translation. Here the V gene is TRDV2, but the J gene went uncalled; the table's D call of TRDD3 was not tested on the DNA. The CDR3 spans 16 residues. Germline lookup yields CDR1 GEAIGNYY and CDR2 EKD. CDR3 protein: CACEPGARWGRDKLTF. The CDR3 bases are TGTGCCTGTGAACCTGGGGCCAGATGGGGGAGAGATAAACTCACCTTT.

Concerning this clone: A read error is possible here, since a much larger clone lies one base away. This chain uses TRDV1 with TRDJ1; 9 bases are a match to TRDD3. TCRdb is silent on the J gene; assignment here came from matching the DNA to germline. The V gene's germline CDR1 is TSWWSYY and CDR2 QGS. The V gene end was trimmed by 2 bases and the J gene end by 0 bases; junction bases not matched to a gene: 7. The CDR3 covers 17 residues. CDR3 nucleotide sequence: TGTGCTCTTGGGGAATTATCTGGGGGATCGTACACCGATAAACTCATCTTT. Protein: CALGELSGGSYTDKLIF.

This clone was seen a few times. This DNA translates differently at residue 6 from the TCRdb protein, which is that of a much larger clone; a read error is likely, and the protein shown is the DNA's own translation. The genes are TRDV1 and TRDJ1; D remains unclear. TCRdb records no J gene; here it was assigned by comparing the DNA to germline. Per the germline V gene, CDR1 is TSWWSYY and CDR2 is QGS. V lost 4 bases and J 3 bases, leaving 15 bases between the germline ends. The CDR3 consists of 15 residues. The CDR3 sequence is CALGGGPDPADKLIF. The CDR3 DNA reads as TGTGCTCTTGGGGGGGGCCCCGATCCTGCCGATAAACTCATCTTT.

Notes on this clone: TCRdb lists a protein that is different at residue 5 from the translated DNA; the protein given here uses the DNA translation. This chain uses TRDV1 with TRDJ1, with 9 bases that match TRDD3. The CDR3 spans 24 residues. V was pared by 5 bases and J by 1 base, with 32 bases of the junction left unmatched. Germline-derived CDR1 and CDR2 are TSWWSYY and QGS. This CDR3 is CALGKTQAFLGPSEGIRLTDKLIF. For the CDR3, the DNA is TGTGCTCTTGGGAAAACTCAGGCCTTCCTCGGACCCTCCGAGGGGATACGCCTCACCGATAAACTCATCTTT.

As to this clone: This likely traces to a read error, being one base from a far larger clone. Other nucleotide sequences from this sample produce the same CDR3. The chain is built from TRDV2 and TRDJ1; no definite D call. The J gene, absent from TCRdb, was called here by matching the DNA to germline. Germline CDR1 reads GEAIGNYY; CDR2 reads EKD. CDR3 length: 15 residues. V was cut by 3 bases and J by 7 bases, with 20 bases left in between. This CDR3 reads CACDPLQRPHGKLIF. CDR3 nucleotides: TGTGCCTGTGACCCCTTGCAACGTCCGCACGGTAAACTCATCTTT.

This clone occurred a few times. TCRdb's protein, taken from a much larger clone, differs from this DNA's translation at residue 3, likely owing to a read error; the protein displayed comes from the DNA. The gene calls are TRDV2 and TRDJ1, with TRDD3 matching over 8 bases. The J gene comes from matching the DNA to germline here; TCRdb lacks it. The CDR3 extends over 16 amino acids. V dropped 8 bases and J dropped 0; count of bases not matched to a gene: 13. In germline, CDR1 is GEAIGNYY, CDR2 EKD. CDR3 sequence (DNA): TGTGCCTATGTTTGGCTGGGGGACCCTCACACCGATAAACTCATCTTT. Its translation is CAYVWLGDPHTDKLIF.

Notes on this clone: A single base is all that separates this from a far larger clone, so a read error is likely. Other DNA variants within this sample encode the same CDR3. The rearrangement joins TRDV2 to TRDJ1; 8 nucleotides agree with TRDD3. The J gene was missing in TCRdb and was found by matching the end of the DNA to germline. Germline loops: CDR1 GEAIGNYY, CDR2 EKD. The CDR3 runs to 14 residues. Losses at the gene ends were 7 bases for V and 2 bases for J; bases not matched to a gene: 8. The CDR3 loop reads CACDPLGGTDKLIF. DNA for the CDR3: TGTGCCTGCGACCCACTGGGGGGTACCGATAAACTCATCTTT.